The 16 T cell receptor beta chains given below trace back to one sample, sequenced in a study of blood T cells in healthy people across ages. For the second PCR, which ran for about 6 to 11 cycles, a sample-barcoded 5' primer and a J-beta primer mix were used. Each CDR3 protein is one row after TCRdb ran MiXCR on the 5' RACE reads. The sample lists about 1.4 million distinct CDR3 sequences; approximately 60% were seen once. Material for sequencing was blood. The receptor set was obtained from a man between 18 and 35 years old in good health.

The CDR3 here is CASSQEGPHNEQFF. CDR3 nucleotides: TGTGCCAGCAGCCAAGAAGGGCCCCACAATGAGCAGTTCTTC. The chain links TRBV4-2 to TRBJ2-1; D unclear. The V gene's germline CDR1 is LGHNA and CDR2 YNFKEQ. V gave up 0 bases and J gave up 5 bases, with 8 bases separating them. CDR3 size: 14 residues.

The V and J genes are TRBV12-3 or TRBV12-4 and TRBJ2-5; 8 bases fit TRBD1. The J call is in doubt because the DNA end fits TRBJ2-7 better. The CDR3 is 14 amino acids. CDR3 region: CASSTRDRILEQYF. The CDR3 bases are TGTGCCAGCAGTACCCGGGACAGGATCCTCGAGCAGTACTTC.

The chain combines TRBV4-1 with TRBJ2-7; 10 positions match TRBD2. The CDR3 runs 15 residues. CDR1 is MGHRA, CDR2 YSYEKL, per germline. Trimming cost V 0 bases and J 3 bases; bases outside gene matches: 2. The CDR3 sequence: CASSQDSGRNYEQYF. In DNA, the CDR3 is TGCGCCAGCAGCCAAGATAGCGGGAGGAACTACGAGCAGTACTTC.

This chain joins TRBV9 and TRBJ2-1, with TRBD2 as a possible D gene (6 bases). Germline loops: CDR1 SGDLS, CDR2 YYNGEE. CDR3 length: 15 amino acids. V was shortened by 1 base and J by 8 bases, with 16 bases between the two germline ends. The CDR3 sequence is CASSVLHGGPDEQFF. DNA for the CDR3: TGTGCCAGCAGCGTACTTCATGGAGGGCCGGATGAGCAGTTCTTC.

The chain recombines TRBV15 with TRBJ2-3; the D gene could be TRBD1 or TRBD2 (7 bases each). Trimming removed 3 bases at V and 4 bases at J, with 14 bases between. This CDR3 has 15 amino acids. Germline CDR1 LNHNV, CDR2 YYDKDF (reference sequence). Written as DNA, the CDR3 is TGTGCCACCAGCAGGCCAGGGGGGGCGTCAGATACGCAGTATTTT. Its protein product is CATSRPGGASDTQYF.

The chain recombines TRBV6-2 or TRBV6-3 with TRBJ2-4; D perhaps matches TRBD1 (6 bases). The length of the CDR3 is 12 residues. Germline loops: CDR1 MNHEY, CDR2 SVGEGT. V lost 7 bases and J 13 bases, leaving 17 bases between the germline ends. This CDR3 is CASKTTGLEQYF. The CDR3 DNA reads as TGTGCCAGCAAAACCACAGGGCTGGAGCAGTACTTC.

This clonotype was seen only a few times. The chain is built from TRBV7-2 and TRBJ2-7, with 11 bases aligning to TRBD2. This CDR3 is 18 amino acids long. The V segment lost 0 bases and the J segment 0 bases; nucleotides outside the gene matches: 7. Germline CDR1 reads SGHTA; CDR2 reads FQGNSA. Here the CDR3 reads CASSLAPSGGISSYEQYF. DNA of the CDR3: TGTGCCAGCAGCTTAGCGCCTAGCGGGGGGATTAGCTCCTACGAGCAGTACTTC.

The V call is TRBV20-1, the J call TRBJ2-3, with TRBD2 identical over 10 bases. J was trimmed by 1 base and V by 6 bases; bases with no gene match: 4. CDR1 DFQATT and CDR2 SNEGSKA come from the germline V gene (reference sequence). This CDR3 comprises 14 residues. The CDR3 is CSAAGTSGTDTQYF. The CDR3 DNA reads TGCAGTGCGGCCGGGACTAGCGGCACAGATACGCAGTATTTT.

The gene calls are TRBV25-1 and TRBJ2-1; possible D gene TRBD1, 6 bases. The CDR3 runs to 15 residues. From germline, CDR1 is MGHDK and CDR2 SYGVNS. Trimming took off 8 bases at V and 1 base at J, with 15 bases between the two ends. CDR3 nucleotides: TGTGCCAGCGCCACAGGGTTTGGGTCCTACAATGAGCAGTTCTTC. Its protein product is CASATGFGSYNEQFF.

This clonotype showed up just once. The genes are TRBV7-9 and TRBJ2-3, with 10 bases aligning to TRBD2. From germline, CDR1 is SEHNR and CDR2 FQNEAQ (reference sequence). The CDR3 consists of 16 residues. Trimming cost V 5 bases and J 0 bases; bases outside gene matches: 5. As DNA, the CDR3 is TGTGCCAGCAGCCCATCTAGCGGGGGAAGCACAGATACGCAGTATTTT. Protein: CASSPSSGGSTDTQYF.

V and J are TRBV15 and TRBJ1-6, with 11 bases identical to TRBD1. The CDR3 covers 15 residues. Per the germline V gene, CDR1 is LNHNV and CDR2 is YYDKDF (reference sequence). The V and J ends lost 2 bases and 9 bases, in that order; junction bases with no gene match: 3. CDR3 in amino acids: CATSRPGQGVSPLHF. The DNA of the CDR3 is TGTGCCACCAGCAGACCGGGACAGGGGGTTTCACCCCTCCACTTT.

The V and J genes are TRBV5-1 and TRBJ2-1; TRBD2 is a possible D gene (6 bases). Germline values: CDR1 SGHRS, CDR2 YFSETQ. The CDR3 runs 15 residues. The V end lost 0 bases, the J end lost 5 bases, and 12 bases lay between the germline ends. The CDR3 protein is CASSLGGTADNEQFF. The DNA of the CDR3 is TGCGCCAGCAGCTTGGGTGGGACTGCCGACAATGAGCAGTTCTTC. Full variable domain (missing parts from reference TRBV5-1 and TRBJ2-1): KAGVTQTPRYLIKTRGQQVTLSCSPISGHRSVSWYQQTPGQGLQFLFEYFSETQRNKGNFPGRFSGRQFSNSRSEMNVSTLELGDSALYLCASSLGGTADNEQFFGPGTRLTVL.

In its sample, this clonotype was seen many times. The chain is built from TRBV29-1 and TRBJ2-5, with TRBD2 identical over 13 bases. The V gene end was trimmed by 3 bases and the J gene end by 3 bases; junction bases not matched to a gene: 4. The CDR3 extends over 15 amino acids. The V gene's germline CDR1 is SQVTM and CDR2 ANQGSEA. In DNA form, the CDR3 reads TGCAGCGTTGAGAGACTAGCGGGGGGTAAAGAGACCCAGTACTTC. Protein sequence: CSVERLAGGKETQYF.

The chain combines TRBV9 with TRBJ1-2, with D possibly TRBD1 on 6 matching bases. Trimming took 0 bases from V and 3 from J, leaving 12 bases between them. This CDR3 is built from 15 residues. Germline V gives CDR1 SGDLS, CDR2 YYNGEE. As DNA, the CDR3 is TGTGCCAGCAGCGTAGAGGAAAGGACAGACTATGGCTACACCTTC. Translating it yields CASSVEERTDYGYTF.

On this clonotype itself: One end of the junction varies from germline; a read error may be responsible. CDR3 DNA: TGTGCCGGCAGTGACAAAAGTACGGAGGAAGCTTTCTTT. As protein: CAGSDKSTEEAFF. The chain carries TRBV6-2 or TRBV6-3 and TRBJ1-1; the D is unclear. This CDR3 has 13 amino acids. CDR1 is MNHEY and CDR2 is SVGEGT in the germline V gene.

Only a few counts were recorded for this clonotype. The chain uses TRBV12-3 or TRBV12-4 and TRBJ2-3; D remains ambiguous. The CDR3 has 15 amino acids. Trimming took 1 base from V and 2 from J, leaving 10 bases between them. CDR3 nucleotide sequence: TGTGCCAGCAGTTTAGGGCCAGCACCCACAGATACGCAGTATTTT. Its protein product is CASSLGPAPTDTQYF.